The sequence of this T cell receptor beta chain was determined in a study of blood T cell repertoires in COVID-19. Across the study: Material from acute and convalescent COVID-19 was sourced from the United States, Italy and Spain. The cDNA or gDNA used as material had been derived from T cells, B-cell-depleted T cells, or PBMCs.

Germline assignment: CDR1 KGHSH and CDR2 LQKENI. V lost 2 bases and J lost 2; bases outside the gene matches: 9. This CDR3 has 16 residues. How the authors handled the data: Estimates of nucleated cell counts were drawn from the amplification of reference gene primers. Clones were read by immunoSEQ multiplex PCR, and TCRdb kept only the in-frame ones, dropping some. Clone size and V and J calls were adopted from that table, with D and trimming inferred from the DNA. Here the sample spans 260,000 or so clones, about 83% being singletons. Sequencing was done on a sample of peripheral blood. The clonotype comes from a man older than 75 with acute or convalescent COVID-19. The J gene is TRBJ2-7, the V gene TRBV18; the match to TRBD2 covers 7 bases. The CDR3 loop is CASSPTGAGVTYEQYF. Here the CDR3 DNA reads TGTGCCAGCTCACCAACCGGGGCGGGAGTCACCTACGAGCAGTACTTC.